This T cell receptor (beta chain) was retrieved from a study of ipilimumab plus nivolumab after autologous stem cell transplantation. This clone was observed a few times. The protocol was immunoSEQ multiplex PCR, while the TCRdb copy is restricted to in-frame clones and leaves out a portion. This sample yields 9,100 or so clones, of which approximately 70% are seen a single time; about 19% belongs to the top ten. From germline, CDR1 is SGHVS and CDR2 FNYEAQ. The CDR3 is 13 residues long. Trimming removed 5 bases at V and 7 bases at J, with 15 bases between. The V call is TRBV7-6, the J call TRBJ2-7; D remains unclear. This receptor was obtained from a female donor with multiple myeloma. The specimen comprised PBMCs, sampled in a trial of ipilimumab plus nivolumab as post-transplant consolidation. The CDR3 DNA reads as TGTGCCAGCAGCCTAGGGTGGGGTGCTGAGCAGTACTTC. Residues: CASSLGWGAEQYF.